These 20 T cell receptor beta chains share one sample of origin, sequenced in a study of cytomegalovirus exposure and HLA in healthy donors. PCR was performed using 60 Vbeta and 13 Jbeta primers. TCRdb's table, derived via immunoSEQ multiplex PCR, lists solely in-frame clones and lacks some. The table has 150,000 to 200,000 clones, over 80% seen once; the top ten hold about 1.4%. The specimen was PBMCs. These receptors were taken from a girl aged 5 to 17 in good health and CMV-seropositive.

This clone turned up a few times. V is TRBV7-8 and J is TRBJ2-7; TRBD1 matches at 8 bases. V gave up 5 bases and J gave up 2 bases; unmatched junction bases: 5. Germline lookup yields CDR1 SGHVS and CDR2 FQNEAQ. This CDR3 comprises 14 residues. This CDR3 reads CASSGQGTAYEQYF. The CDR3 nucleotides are TGTGCCAGCAGCGGACAGGGAACAGCCTACGAGCAGTACTTC.

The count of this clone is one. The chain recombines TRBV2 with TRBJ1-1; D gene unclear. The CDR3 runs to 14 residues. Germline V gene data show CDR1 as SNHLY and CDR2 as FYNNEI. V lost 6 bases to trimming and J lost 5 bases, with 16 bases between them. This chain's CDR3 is CASRLRAVRTEAFF. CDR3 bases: TGTGCCAGCAGGTTGCGGGCGGTTAGGACTGAAGCTTTCTTT.

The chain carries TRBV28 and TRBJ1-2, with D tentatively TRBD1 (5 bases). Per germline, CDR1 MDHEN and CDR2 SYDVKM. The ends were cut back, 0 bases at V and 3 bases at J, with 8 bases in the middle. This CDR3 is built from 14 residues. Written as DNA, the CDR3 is TGTGCCAGCAGTTTATGGGAGGGGCACTATGGCTACACCTTC. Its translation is CASSLWEGHYGYTF.

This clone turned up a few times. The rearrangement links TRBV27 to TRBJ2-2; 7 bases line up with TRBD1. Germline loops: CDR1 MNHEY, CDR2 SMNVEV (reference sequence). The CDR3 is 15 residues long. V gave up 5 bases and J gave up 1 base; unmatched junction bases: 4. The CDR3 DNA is TGTGCCAGCAGTAAGGGACAGCGGAACACCGGGGAGCTGTTTTTT. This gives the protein CASSKGQRNTGELFF.

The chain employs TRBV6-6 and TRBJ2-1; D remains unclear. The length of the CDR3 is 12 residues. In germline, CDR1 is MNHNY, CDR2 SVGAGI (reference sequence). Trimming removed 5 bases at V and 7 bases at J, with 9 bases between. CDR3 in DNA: TGTGCCAGCAGTCCTACTTGGAATGAGCAGTTCTTC. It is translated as CASSPTWNEQFF.

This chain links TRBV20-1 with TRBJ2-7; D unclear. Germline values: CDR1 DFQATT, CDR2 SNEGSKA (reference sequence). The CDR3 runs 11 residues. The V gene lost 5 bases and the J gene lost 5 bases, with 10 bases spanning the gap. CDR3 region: CSASQVHEQYF. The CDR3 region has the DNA TGCAGTGCTTCCCAGGTCCACGAGCAGTACTTC.

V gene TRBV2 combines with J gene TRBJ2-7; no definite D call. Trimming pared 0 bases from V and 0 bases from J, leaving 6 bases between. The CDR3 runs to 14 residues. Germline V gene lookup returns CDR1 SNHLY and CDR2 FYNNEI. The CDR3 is CASSEANSSYEQYF. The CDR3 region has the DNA TGTGCCAGCAGTGAAGCAAATAGCTCCTACGAGCAGTACTTC.

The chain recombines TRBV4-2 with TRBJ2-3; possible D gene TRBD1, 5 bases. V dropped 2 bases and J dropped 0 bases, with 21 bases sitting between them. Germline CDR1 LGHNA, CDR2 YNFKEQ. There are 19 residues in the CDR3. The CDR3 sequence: CASSQTKSGSRVSTDTQYF. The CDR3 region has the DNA TGTGCCAGCAGCCAAACGAAATCAGGAAGCAGGGTCAGCACAGATACGCAGTATTTT.

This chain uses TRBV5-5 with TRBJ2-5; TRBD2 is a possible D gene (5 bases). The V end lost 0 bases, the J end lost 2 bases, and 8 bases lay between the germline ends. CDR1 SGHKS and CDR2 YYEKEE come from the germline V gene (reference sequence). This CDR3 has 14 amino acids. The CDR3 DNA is TGTGCCAGCAGCTTGGCACGGGGACAAGAGACCCAGTACTTC. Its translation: CASSLARGQETQYF.

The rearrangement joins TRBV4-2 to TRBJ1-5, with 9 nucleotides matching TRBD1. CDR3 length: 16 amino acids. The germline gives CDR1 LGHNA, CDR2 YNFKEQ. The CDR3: CVGPGQGLSGNQPQHF. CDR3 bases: TGTGTCGGGCCGGGACAGGGATTATCTGGCAATCAGCCCCAGCATTTT.

The CDR3 region is CASSIGRDNTEAFF. In DNA, the CDR3 is TGTGCCAGTAGTATAGGCAGGGATAACACTGAAGCTTTCTTT. The chain combines TRBV19 with TRBJ1-1, with D perhaps TRBD1 (5 bases). The CDR3 contains 14 residues. Germline V lookup: CDR1 LNHDA, CDR2 SQIVND (reference sequence). V was clipped by 1 base and J by 2 bases, with 8 bases between them.

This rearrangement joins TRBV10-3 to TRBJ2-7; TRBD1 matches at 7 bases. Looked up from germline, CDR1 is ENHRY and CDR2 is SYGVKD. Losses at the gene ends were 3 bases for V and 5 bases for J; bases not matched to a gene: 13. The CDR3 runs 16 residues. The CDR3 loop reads CAISDLNRGLEDEQYF. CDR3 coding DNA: TGTGCCATCAGTGATCTCAACAGGGGCCTGGAAGACGAGCAGTACTTC.

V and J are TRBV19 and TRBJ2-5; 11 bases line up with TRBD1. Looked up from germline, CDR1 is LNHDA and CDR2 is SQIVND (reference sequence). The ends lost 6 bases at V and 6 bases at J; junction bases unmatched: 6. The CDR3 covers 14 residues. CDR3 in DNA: TGTGCCAGTAGCTGGACAGGGGGCAAGAAGACCCAGTACTTC. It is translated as CASSWTGGKKTQYF.

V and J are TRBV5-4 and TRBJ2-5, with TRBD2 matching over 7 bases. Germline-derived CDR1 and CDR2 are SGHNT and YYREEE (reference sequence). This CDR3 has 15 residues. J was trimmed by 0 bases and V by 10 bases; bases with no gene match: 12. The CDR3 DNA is TGTGCCGCCTCCCCTTTAGCGGGCCACCAAGAGACCCAGTACTTC. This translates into CAASPLAGHQETQYF. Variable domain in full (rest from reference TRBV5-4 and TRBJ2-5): ETGVTQSPTHLIKTRGQQVTLRCSSQSGHNTVSWYQQALGQGPQFIFQYYREEENGRGNFPPRFSGLQFPNYSSELNVNALELDDSALYLCAASPLAGHQETQYFGPGTRLLVL.

CDR3 bases: TGCGCCAGCAGCCGGGGGACAGGGCCGGAAGAGACCCAGTACTTC. It codes for CASSRGTGPEETQYF. The rearrangement joins TRBV5-1 to TRBJ2-5; 9 bases fit TRBD1. Germline-derived CDR1 and CDR2 are SGHRS and YFSETQ. This CDR3 comprises 15 residues. V was clipped by 4 bases and J by 3 bases; unmatched bases: 7.

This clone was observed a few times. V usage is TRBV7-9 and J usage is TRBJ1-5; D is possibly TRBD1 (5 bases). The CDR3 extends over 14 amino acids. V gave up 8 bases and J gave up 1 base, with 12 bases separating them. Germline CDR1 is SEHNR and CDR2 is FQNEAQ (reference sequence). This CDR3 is CASALGGSNQPQHF. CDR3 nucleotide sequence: TGTGCCAGCGCTTTGGGGGGGAGCAATCAGCCCCAGCATTTT.

The CDR3 DNA sequence: TGTGCCAGCAGTCCCCGGGGGGCGTTTACTAATGAAAAACTGTTTTTT. It codes for CASSPRGAFTNEKLFF. The chain uses TRBV27 and TRBJ1-4, with D maybe TRBD1 (6 bases). This CDR3 contains 16 residues. The V and J ends lost 5 bases and 2 bases respectively, with 15 bases between them. The germline V gene has CDR1 MNHEY and CDR2 SMNVEV (reference sequence).

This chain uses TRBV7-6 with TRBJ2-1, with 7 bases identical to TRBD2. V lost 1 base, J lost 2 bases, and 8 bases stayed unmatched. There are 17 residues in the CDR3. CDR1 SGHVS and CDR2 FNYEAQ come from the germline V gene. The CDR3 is CASSLEVGLPTYNEQFF. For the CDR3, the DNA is TGTGCCAGCAGCTTAGAGGTGGGACTACCTACCTACAATGAGCAGTTCTTC.

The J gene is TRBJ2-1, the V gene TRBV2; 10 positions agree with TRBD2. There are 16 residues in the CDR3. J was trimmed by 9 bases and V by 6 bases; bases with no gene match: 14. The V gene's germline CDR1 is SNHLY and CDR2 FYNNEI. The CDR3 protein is CASRGRSSSGSGEQFF. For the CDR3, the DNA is TGTGCCAGCAGGGGCCGGAGTTCTAGCGGGAGCGGTGAGCAGTTCTTC.

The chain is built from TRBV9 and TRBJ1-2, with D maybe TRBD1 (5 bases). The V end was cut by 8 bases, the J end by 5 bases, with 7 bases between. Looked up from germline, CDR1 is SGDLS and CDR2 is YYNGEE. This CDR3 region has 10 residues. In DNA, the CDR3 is TGTGCCAGTGACAGTTATGGCTACACCTTC. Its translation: CASDSYGYTF.